A selection of T cell receptor beta chains follows, all from one sample in a study of CD8 T cells in Susac syndrome. TCRdb reprocessed the immunoSEQ multiplex PCR reads via MiXCR and lists one record per CDR3 protein. The table includes under 200,000 distinct CDR3 sequences, around 95% detected once. The specimen was CD4+ T cells from PBMCs. The origin of the receptors is a human donor with Susac syndrome. Both conserved end residues are part of each CDR3. Fields, in order: V gene, clone size, CDR3 length, D gene, J gene, CDR3 protein, CDR3 DNA. D genes are given only for firm matches. Clone sizes are given selectively: once, few, many, or a class where the clone is expanded.

V gene: TRBV7-3
clone size: -
CDR3 length: 13
D gene: -
J gene: TRBJ1-1
CDR3 protein: CASSLGDNTEAFF
CDR3 DNA: TGTGCCAGCAGCTTAGGAGATAACACTGAAGCTTTCTTT

V gene: TRBV3-1
clone size: once
CDR3 length: 13
D gene: -
J gene: TRBJ2-2
CDR3 protein: CASSQRRAGELFF
CDR3 DNA: TGTGCCAGCAGCCAGCGGAGAGCCGGGGAGCTGTTTTTT

V gene: TRBV13
clone size: -
CDR3 length: 14
D gene: -
J gene: TRBJ2-2
CDR3 protein: CASSRVANTGELFF
CDR3 DNA: TGTGCCAGCAGCCGTGTAGCGAACACCGGGGAGCTGTTTTTT

V gene: TRBV20-1
clone size: -
CDR3 length: 14
D gene: -
J gene: TRBJ1-4
CDR3 protein: CSALGGGTNEKLFF
CDR3 DNA: TGCAGTGCCCTGGGGGGAGGTACTAATGAAAAACTGTTTTTT

V gene: TRBV30
clone size: -
CDR3 length: 13
D gene: TRBD1
J gene: TRBJ1-1
CDR3 protein: CAFTRDSYTEAFF
CDR3 DNA: TGTGCCTTCACCCGGGACAGCTACACTGAAGCTTTCTTT

V gene: TRBV18
clone size: -
CDR3 length: 13
D gene: -
J gene: TRBJ1-1
CDR3 protein: CASSHSFNTEAFF
CDR3 DNA: TGTGCCAGCTCACACAGTTTTAACACTGAAGCTTTCTTT

V gene: TRBV12-3/TRBV12-4
clone size: -
CDR3 length: 14
D gene: -
J gene: TRBJ2-1
CDR3 protein: CASNFLGGDNEQFF
CDR3 DNA: TGTGCCAGCAATTTCCTAGGTGGGGACAATGAGCAGTTCTTC

V gene: TRBV5-1
clone size: -
CDR3 length: 14
D gene: TRBD1
J gene: TRBJ2-1
CDR3 protein: CASSPGQNYNEQFF
CDR3 DNA: TGCGCCAGCAGCCCGGGACAGAATTACAATGAGCAGTTCTTC

V gene: TRBV5-1
clone size: -
CDR3 length: 14
D gene: -
J gene: TRBJ2-7
CDR3 protein: CASSLTDGPYEQYF
CDR3 DNA: TGCGCCAGCAGCTTAACTGACGGGCCCTACGAGCAGTACTTC

V gene: TRBV28
clone size: -
CDR3 length: 16
D gene: TRBD2
J gene: TRBJ2-7
CDR3 protein: CASSSPGTSGTYEQYF
CDR3 DNA: TGTGCCAGCAGCTCCCCCGGCACTAGCGGAACCTACGAGCAGTACTTC

V gene: TRBV30
clone size: -
CDR3 length: 13
D gene: -
J gene: TRBJ2-1
CDR3 protein: CAWAGPGRNEQFF
CDR3 DNA: TGTGCCTGGGCGGGCCCGGGACGCAATGAGCAGTTCTTC

V gene: TRBV7-6
clone size: once
CDR3 length: 12
D gene: -
J gene: TRBJ2-1
CDR3 protein: CASRAIGGEQFF
CDR3 DNA: TGTGCCAGCAGGGCTATTGGCGGTGAGCAGTTCTTC

V gene: TRBV9
clone size: -
CDR3 length: 15
D gene: -
J gene: TRBJ1-6
CDR3 protein: CASSVDSSYNSPLHF
CDR3 DNA: TGTGCCAGCAGCGTTGACAGCTCCTATAATTCACCCCTCCACTTT

V gene: TRBV9
clone size: -
CDR3 length: 15
D gene: TRBD1
J gene: TRBJ1-6
CDR3 protein: CASSAEQGQRSPLHF
CDR3 DNA: TGTGCCAGCAGCGCAGAACAGGGGCAGCGTTCACCCCTCCACTTT

V gene: TRBV6-5
clone size: -
CDR3 length: 15
D gene: -
J gene: TRBJ1-1
CDR3 protein: CASSYRGSLNTEAFF
CDR3 DNA: TGTGCCAGCAGTTACCGGGGCAGTTTGAACACTGAAGCTTTCTTT

V gene: TRBV14
clone size: -
CDR3 length: 13
D gene: -
J gene: TRBJ2-3
CDR3 protein: CASSWGAEDTQYF
CDR3 DNA: TGTGCCAGCAGCTGGGGGGCTGAAGATACGCAGTATTTT

V gene: TRBV20-1
clone size: -
CDR3 length: 15
D gene: TRBD1
J gene: TRBJ1-4
CDR3 protein: CSARTRQGFHEKLFF
CDR3 DNA: TGCAGTGCTAGAACCCGACAGGGATTTCATGAAAAACTGTTTTTT

V gene: TRBV29-1
clone size: once
CDR3 length: 13
D gene: -
J gene: TRBJ2-4
CDR3 protein: CSAGGGLKNIQYF
CDR3 DNA: TGCAGCGCCGGCGGGGGCCTTAAAAACATTCAGTACTTC

V gene: TRBV12-3/TRBV12-4
clone size: -
CDR3 length: 16
D gene: -
J gene: TRBJ2-5
CDR3 protein: CASSPRSLGGRETQYF
CDR3 DNA: TGTGCCAGCAGTCCCCGGTCTCTGGGGGGCCGGGAGACCCAGTACTTC

V gene: TRBV20-1
clone size: -
CDR3 length: 14
D gene: -
J gene: TRBJ1-5
CDR3 protein: CSGRQLEGNQPQHF
CDR3 DNA: TGCAGTGGTCGACAGCTGGAGGGCAATCAGCCCCAGCATTTT

V gene: TRBV12-3/TRBV12-4
clone size: few
CDR3 length: 14
D gene: -
J gene: TRBJ1-1
CDR3 protein: CASSSTGRNTEAFF
CDR3 DNA: TGTGCCAGCAGTTCGACGGGCAGGAACACTGAAGCTTTCTTT

V gene: TRBV6-2/TRBV6-3
clone size: -
CDR3 length: 11
D gene: -
J gene: TRBJ2-7
CDR3 protein: CASSYSLEQYF
CDR3 DNA: TGTGCCAGCAGTTATAGCCTCGAGCAGTACTTC

V gene: TRBV29-1
clone size: -
CDR3 length: 16
D gene: TRBD2
J gene: TRBJ2-1
CDR3 protein: CSVNLVAGPSYNEQFF
CDR3 DNA: TGCAGCGTCAACCTAGTAGCGGGGCCCTCCTACAATGAGCAGTTCTTC

V gene: TRBV10-3
clone size: -
CDR3 length: 20
D gene: TRBD2
J gene: TRBJ2-1
CDR3 protein: CATSGGIGGSTSGAYNEQFF
CDR3 DNA: TGTGCCACATCGGGGGGAATAGGTGGATCGACTAGCGGGGCCTACAATGAGCAGTTCTTC

V gene: TRBV3-1
clone size: -
CDR3 length: 15
D gene: -
J gene: TRBJ2-7
CDR3 protein: CASTRRSGLSYEQYF
CDR3 DNA: TGTGCCAGCACCCGCCGTAGCGGTCTTTCCTACGAGCAGTACTTC

V gene: TRBV12-3/TRBV12-4
clone size: -
CDR3 length: 12
D gene: -
J gene: TRBJ1-4
CDR3 protein: CASSVVGEKLFF
CDR3 DNA: TGTGCCAGCAGCGTTGTCGGTGAAAAACTGTTTTTT

V gene: TRBV18
clone size: -
CDR3 length: 14
D gene: -
J gene: TRBJ2-1
CDR3 protein: CASSPQLGQGEQFF
CDR3 DNA: TGTGCCAGCTCACCCCAACTTGGGCAGGGTGAGCAGTTCTTC

V gene: TRBV28
clone size: -
CDR3 length: 13
D gene: -
J gene: TRBJ2-7
CDR3 protein: CASFDRTKHEQYF
CDR3 DNA: TGTGCCAGTTTCGACAGAACGAAGCACGAGCAGTACTTC

V gene: TRBV29-1
clone size: once
CDR3 length: 12
D gene: TRBD2
J gene: TRBJ2-5
CDR3 protein: CSAGGVGETQYF
CDR3 DNA: TGCAGCGCCGGGGGGGTGGGGGAGACCCAGTACTTC

V gene: TRBV5-4
clone size: -
CDR3 length: 14
D gene: TRBD2
J gene: TRBJ2-7
CDR3 protein: CASSPAGSYYEQYF
CDR3 DNA: TGTGCCAGCAGCCCAGCGGGGAGCTACTACGAGCAGTACTTC

V gene: TRBV3-1
clone size: -
CDR3 length: 15
D gene: TRBD2
J gene: TRBJ2-1
CDR3 protein: CASSQDPGGADEQFF
CDR3 DNA: TGTGCCAGCAGCCAAGATCCGGGGGGGGCGGATGAGCAGTTCTTC

V gene: TRBV6-5
clone size: -
CDR3 length: 13
D gene: -
J gene: TRBJ2-7
CDR3 protein: CASSLTTPREQYF
CDR3 DNA: TGTGCCAGCAGTTTAACTACTCCCCGGGAGCAGTACTTC

V gene: TRBV9
clone size: -
CDR3 length: 14
D gene: -
J gene: TRBJ1-6
CDR3 protein: CASSRGGLGSPLHF
CDR3 DNA: TGTGCCAGCAGTCGAGGGGGGCTTGGTTCACCCCTCCACTTT

V gene: TRBV12-3/TRBV12-4
clone size: once
CDR3 length: 13
D gene: -
J gene: TRBJ2-7
CDR3 protein: CASRRDAGYEQYF
CDR3 DNA: TGTGCCAGCCGCCGGGACGCGGGCTACGAGCAGTACTTC

V gene: TRBV14
clone size: -
CDR3 length: 14
D gene: TRBD1
J gene: TRBJ2-7
CDR3 protein: CASSRTGWYYEQYF
CDR3 DNA: TGTGCCAGCAGCCGGACAGGGTGGTACTACGAGCAGTACTTC

V gene: TRBV20-1
clone size: once
CDR3 length: 12
D gene: -
J gene: TRBJ1-3
CDR3 protein: CSANSAGNTIYF
CDR3 DNA: TGCAGTGCTAACAGCGCTGGAAACACCATATATTTT

V gene: TRBV20-1
clone size: -
CDR3 length: 15
D gene: TRBD2
J gene: TRBJ2-1
CDR3 protein: CSATRTSGDYNEQFF
CDR3 DNA: TGCAGTGCTACCAGGACTAGCGGGGACTACAATGAGCAGTTCTTC

V gene: TRBV4-3
clone size: -
CDR3 length: 14
D gene: -
J gene: TRBJ1-6
CDR3 protein: CASSQDLGFSPLHF
CDR3 DNA: TGCGCCAGCAGCCAAGATCTTGGGTTTTCACCCCTCCACTTT

V gene: TRBV3-1
clone size: once
CDR3 length: 11
D gene: -
J gene: TRBJ2-1
CDR3 protein: CASSQTNEQFF
CDR3 DNA: TGTGCCAGCAGCCAGACCAATGAGCAGTTCTTC

V gene: TRBV28
clone size: -
CDR3 length: 13
D gene: -
J gene: TRBJ1-5
CDR3 protein: CASSFSRSQPQHF
CDR3 DNA: TGTGCCAGCAGTTTCAGTAGGAGTCAGCCCCAGCATTTT

V gene: TRBV6-1
clone size: once
CDR3 length: 18
D gene: -
J gene: TRBJ2-5
CDR3 protein: CASSPGTNQGRGQETQYF
CDR3 DNA: TGTGCCAGCAGTCCCGGGACGAACCAGGGAAGAGGGCAAGAGACCCAGTACTTC

V gene: TRBV30
clone size: -
CDR3 length: 15
D gene: -
J gene: TRBJ1-5
CDR3 protein: CAWSHPEGGNQPQHF
CDR3 DNA: TGTGCCTGGAGTCACCCGGAGGGCGGCAATCAGCCCCAGCATTTT

V gene: TRBV3-1
clone size: -
CDR3 length: 13
D gene: TRBD1
J gene: TRBJ2-7
CDR3 protein: CASSRQGVREQYF
CDR3 DNA: TGTGCCAGCAGCCGACAGGGGGTACGAGAGCAGTACTTC

V gene: TRBV27
clone size: -
CDR3 length: 12
D gene: TRBD1
J gene: TRBJ1-2
CDR3 protein: CASSLPGQGYTF
CDR3 DNA: TGTGCCAGCAGCCTACCGGGACAGGGCTACACCTTC

V gene: TRBV20-1
clone size: -
CDR3 length: 14
D gene: TRBD1
J gene: TRBJ2-3
CDR3 protein: CSASGQAGTDTQYF
CDR3 DNA: TGCAGTGCTTCGGGACAGGCTGGCACAGATACGCAGTATTTT

V gene: TRBV29-1
clone size: -
CDR3 length: 12
D gene: -
J gene: TRBJ1-4
CDR3 protein: CSVAGANEKLFF
CDR3 DNA: TGCAGCGTTGCGGGTGCGAATGAAAAACTGTTTTTT

V gene: TRBV29-1
clone size: once
CDR3 length: 11
D gene: -
J gene: TRBJ2-5
CDR3 protein: CSVAAPETQYF
CDR3 DNA: TGCAGCGTGGCAGCTCCGGAGACCCAGTACTTC

V gene: TRBV29-1
clone size: -
CDR3 length: 12
D gene: TRBD1
J gene: TRBJ2-2
CDR3 protein: CSAHRGTGELFF
CDR3 DNA: TGCAGCGCCCACAGGGGCACCGGGGAGCTGTTTTTT

V gene: TRBV4-3
clone size: -
CDR3 length: 17
D gene: TRBD1
J gene: TRBJ1-2
CDR3 protein: CASSQDSDRGVGSGYTF
CDR3 DNA: TGCGCCAGCAGCCAAGACTCCGACAGGGGAGTAGGTAGTGGCTACACCTTC

V gene: TRBV20-1
clone size: -
CDR3 length: 15
D gene: TRBD1
J gene: TRBJ1-6
CDR3 protein: CSATPRGDRYSPLHF
CDR3 DNA: TGCAGTGCTACCCCCCGAGGGGACAGATATTCACCCCTCCACTTT